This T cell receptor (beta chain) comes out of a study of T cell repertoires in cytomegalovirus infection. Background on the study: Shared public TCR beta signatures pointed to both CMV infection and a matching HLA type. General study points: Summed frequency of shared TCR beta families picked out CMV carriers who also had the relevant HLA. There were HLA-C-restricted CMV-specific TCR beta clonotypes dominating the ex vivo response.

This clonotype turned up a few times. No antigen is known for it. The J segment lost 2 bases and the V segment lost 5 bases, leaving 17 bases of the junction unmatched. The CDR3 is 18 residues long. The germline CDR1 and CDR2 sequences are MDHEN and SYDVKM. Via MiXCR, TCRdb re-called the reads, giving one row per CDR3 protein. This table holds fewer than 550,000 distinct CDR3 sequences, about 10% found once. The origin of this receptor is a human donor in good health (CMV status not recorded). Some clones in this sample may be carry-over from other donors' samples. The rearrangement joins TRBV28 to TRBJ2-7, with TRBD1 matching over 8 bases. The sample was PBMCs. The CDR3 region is CASSPDGQGRTYAYEQYF. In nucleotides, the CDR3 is TGTGCCAGCAGTCCCGATGGACAGGGACGAACCTATGCCTACGAGCAGTACTTC.